This T cell receptor (beta chain) was recovered during a study of blood T cell repertoires in COVID-19. Study details: Spain, Italy and the United States supplied samples that represented acute and convalescent COVID-19. Nucleic acid was either cDNA or gDNA, and it came from T cells, B-cell-depleted T cells, or PBMCs.

V shed 5 bases, J shed 8 bases, and the junction held 6 bases outside the gene matches. CDR1 and CDR2 from the germline V gene are MNHEY and SVGEGT. CDR3 size: 14 residues. Study processing details: Amplification with reference gene primers provided the estimates of nucleated cell counts. Sequencing used immunoSEQ multiplex PCR; TCRdb keeps in-frame clones, though not all of them. V and J calls and clone size follow that table, whereas D and trimming were derived from the DNA. Of 170,000 or so clones listed, around 83% are singletons. Sequencing was done on a sample of peripheral blood. The rearrangement links TRBV6-2 or TRBV6-3 to TRBJ2-3; 11 bases are a match to TRBD1. This clonotype originated in a man between 45 and 60 years old with active or convalescent COVID-19. The chain's CDR3 is CASSKDRGPGTQYF. The CDR3 DNA sequence: TGTGCCAGCAGTAAGGACAGGGGGCCGGGTACGCAGTATTTT.